This T cell receptor beta chain was captured in a study of Ad26.COV2.S vaccination and SARS-CoV-2 variants. The V gene lost 5 bases and the J gene lost 6 bases, with 14 bases spanning the gap. CDR1 and CDR2 from the germline V gene are MGHDK and SYGVNS. CDR3 length equals 13 residues. Treatment of the sample: some 20 received Ad26.COV2.S at low or high dose, single or two shots; several received placebo; per-sample allocation not given. Specimen acquisition occurred on day 63 following the initial vaccine or placebo injection. Ad26.COV2.S expressed prefusion-stabilized spike from the original Wuhan strain. Here immunoSEQ multiplex PCR was the method, and the copy in TCRdb shows in-frame clones only, minus some. The sample has more than 350,000 clones; about 93% are singletons.

The chain joins TRBV25-1 to TRBJ2-7; no reliable D call. The sequence was collected from a person between 18 and 65 years old who received the Ad26.COV2.S COVID-19 vaccine or a placebo. The sample was peripheral blood, taken in a trial of Ad26.COV2.S vaccine versus placebo. The CDR3 DNA sequence: TGTGCCAGCAGTTACCGCGAGGTTTCCGAGCAGTACTTC. This sequence encodes CASSYREVSEQYF.